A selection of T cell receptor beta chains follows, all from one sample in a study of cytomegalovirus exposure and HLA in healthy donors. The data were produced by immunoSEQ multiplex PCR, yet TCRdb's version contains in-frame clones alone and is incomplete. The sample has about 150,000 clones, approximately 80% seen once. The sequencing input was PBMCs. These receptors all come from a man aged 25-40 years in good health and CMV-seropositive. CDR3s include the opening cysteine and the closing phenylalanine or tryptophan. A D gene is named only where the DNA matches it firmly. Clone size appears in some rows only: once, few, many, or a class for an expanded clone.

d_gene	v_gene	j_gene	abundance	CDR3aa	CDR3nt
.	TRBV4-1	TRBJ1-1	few	CASSQVAVTEAFF	TGCGCCAGCAGCCAAGTAGCAGTCACTGAAGCTTTCTTT
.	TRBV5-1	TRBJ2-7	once	CASSLDRVFEQYF	TGCGCCAGCAGCTTGGACAGGGTGTTCGAGCAGTACTTC
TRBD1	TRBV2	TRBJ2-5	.	CASREWTGRETQYF	TGTGCCAGCAGGGAATGGACAGGGCGGGAGACCCAGTACTTC
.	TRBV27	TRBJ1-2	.	CASSLPGNGYTF	TGTGCCAGCAGTTTACCCGGGAATGGCTACACCTTC
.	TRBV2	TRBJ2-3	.	CASRARGITSTDTQYF	TGTGCCAGCAGGGCCCGGGGAATAACTAGCACAGATACGCAGTATTTT
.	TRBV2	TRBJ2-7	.	CASSGGLLLNEQYF	TGTGCCAGCAGTGGGGGGCTACTCCTGAACGAGCAGTACTTC
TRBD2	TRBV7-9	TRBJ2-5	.	CASTPRGIAGVQETQYF	TGTGCCAGCACCCCTCGGGGGATAGCGGGGGTACAAGAGACCCAGTACTTC
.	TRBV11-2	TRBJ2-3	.	CASSLDRGDTQYF	TGTGCCAGCAGCTTAGATCGAGGGGATACGCAGTATTTT
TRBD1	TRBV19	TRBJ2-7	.	CASSIPGQGAVEQYF	TGTGCCAGTAGTATACCGGGACAGGGGGCTGTCGAGCAGTACTTC
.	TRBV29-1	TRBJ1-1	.	CSVVAGFGAEAFF	TGCAGCGTTGTGGCAGGGTTTGGGGCTGAAGCTTTCTTT
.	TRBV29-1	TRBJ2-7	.	CSVKSGDSYEQYF	TGCAGCGTTAAGTCAGGGGACTCCTACGAGCAGTACTTC
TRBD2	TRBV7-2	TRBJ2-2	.	CASSLMSGETGELFF	TGTGCCAGCAGCTTAATGAGCGGGGAGACTGGGGAGCTGTTTTTT
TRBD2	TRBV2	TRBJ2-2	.	CASSPGLAVANTGELFF	TGTGCCAGCAGTCCGGGACTAGCGGTCGCGAACACCGGGGAGCTGTTTTTT
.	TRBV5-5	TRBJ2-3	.	CASSLGSDRPFTDTQYF	TGTGCCAGCAGCTTGGGCTCCGACAGGCCTTTCACAGATACGCAGTATTTT
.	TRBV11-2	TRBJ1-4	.	CASSLWTGEKLFF	TGTGCCAGCAGCTTGTGGACGGGAGAAAAACTGTTTTTT